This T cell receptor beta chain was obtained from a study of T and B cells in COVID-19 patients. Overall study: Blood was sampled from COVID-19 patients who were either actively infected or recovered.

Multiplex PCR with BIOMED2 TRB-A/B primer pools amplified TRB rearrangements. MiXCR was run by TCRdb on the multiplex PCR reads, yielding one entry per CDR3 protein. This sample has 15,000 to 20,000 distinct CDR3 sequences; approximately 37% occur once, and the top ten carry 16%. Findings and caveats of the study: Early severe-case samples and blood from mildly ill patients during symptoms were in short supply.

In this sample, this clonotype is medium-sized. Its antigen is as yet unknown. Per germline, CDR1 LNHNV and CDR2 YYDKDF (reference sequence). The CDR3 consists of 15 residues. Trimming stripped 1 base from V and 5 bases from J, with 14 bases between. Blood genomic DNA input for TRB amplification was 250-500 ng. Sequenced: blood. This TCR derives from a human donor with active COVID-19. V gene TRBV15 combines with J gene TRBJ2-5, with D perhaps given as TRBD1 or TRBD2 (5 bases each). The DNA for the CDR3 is TGTGCCACCAGCAGAGGCGACCTTGAGGGGGAGACCCAGTACTTC. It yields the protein CATSRGDLEGETQYF.